This T cell receptor (beta chain) was sequenced in a study of blood T cell repertoires in COVID-19. Study-level background: The samples span acute and convalescent COVID-19 from the United States, Italy and Spain. The analysed material was cDNA or gDNA that came from T cells, B-cell-depleted T cells, or PBMCs.

Per the study methods: It was from reference gene primer amplification that nucleated cell counts were estimated. The data were produced by immunoSEQ multiplex PCR, yet TCRdb's version contains in-frame clones alone and is incomplete. Clone size and V and J calls were adopted from that table, with D and trimming inferred from the DNA. The sample has about 67,000 clones, 85% to 90% seen once. CDR1 is MGHRA and CDR2 is YSYEKL in the germline V gene. The CDR3 consists of 15 residues. The V end was cut by 1 base, the J end by 1 base, with 7 bases between. The sequencing input was peripheral blood. This sequence joins TRBV4-1 and TRBJ2-2, with D possibly TRBD2 on 5 matching bases. This receptor was identified in a man aged 50 to 60 with active COVID-19. In nucleotides, the CDR3 is TGCGCCAGCAGCCAAGTAGGAGGGAACACCGGGGAGCTGTTTTTT. It specifies CASSQVGGNTGELFF.